These 4 T cell receptor beta chains came from one sample sequenced in a study of blood T cells in healthy people across ages. Combining a sample-barcoded 5' primer with a J-beta primer mix, a second PCR ran for about 7 to 12 cycles. Each CDR3 protein is one row after TCRdb ran MiXCR on the 5' RACE reads. The sample contains roughly 800,000 distinct CDR3 sequences, about 55% of which appear only once. Sequencing was performed on blood. These receptors all stem from an elderly man in good health.

In this sample, this clonotype turned up a few times. The chain couples TRBV11-2 to TRBJ2-1; 10 bases map to TRBD2. V shed 1 base and J 8 bases; nucleotides not matched to a gene: 8. The CDR3 consists of 16 residues. CDR1 is SGHAT and CDR2 is FQNNGV in the germline V gene. The CDR3 region is CASSLAASGRADEQFF. The CDR3 bases are TGTGCCAGCAGCTTAGCCGCTAGCGGGAGAGCGGATGAGCAGTTCTTC.

The rearrangement links TRBV6-5 to TRBJ2-5, with a possible D match to TRBD1 (5 bases). The CDR3 runs to 15 residues. V lost 6 bases, J lost 5 bases, and 19 bases lay in between. Germline V lookup: CDR1 MNHEY, CDR2 SVGAGI. This chain's CDR3 is CASRFGQGSRETQYF. The CDR3 bases are TGTGCCAGCAGATTCGGCCAGGGTTCGCGGGAGACCCAGTACTTC.

The chain carries TRBV29-1 and TRBJ2-3, with D perhaps given as TRBD1 or TRBD2 (5 bases each). CDR3 length equals 13 residues. Germline V CDR1 and CDR2: SQVTM, ANQGSEA. The V gene lost 4 bases and the J gene lost 6 bases, with 14 bases spanning the gap. CDR3: CSVAREPQDTQYF. In nucleotides, the CDR3 is TGCAGCGTTGCCAGGGAGCCTCAGGATACGCAGTATTTT.

The V and J genes are TRBV10-3 and TRBJ2-1, with 8 bases matching TRBD1. This CDR3 is built from 16 residues. After removal of 2 bases from V and 8 bases from J, the junction contained 11 bases not matched to a gene. Germline V gene sequence: CDR1 ENHRY, CDR2 SYGVKD. CDR3 residues: CAISEQRTGYLDEQFF. The CDR3 DNA is TGTGCCATCAGTGAGCAGAGGACAGGGTACTTGGATGAGCAGTTCTTC.